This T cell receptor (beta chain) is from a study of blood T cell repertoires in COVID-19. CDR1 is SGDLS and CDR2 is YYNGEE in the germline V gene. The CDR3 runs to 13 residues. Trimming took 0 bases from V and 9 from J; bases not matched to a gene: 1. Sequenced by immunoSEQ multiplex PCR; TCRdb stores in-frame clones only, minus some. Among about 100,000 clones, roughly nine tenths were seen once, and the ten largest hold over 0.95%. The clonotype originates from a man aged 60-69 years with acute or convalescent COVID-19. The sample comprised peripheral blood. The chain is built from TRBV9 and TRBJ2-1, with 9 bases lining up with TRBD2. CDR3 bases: TGTGCCAGCAGCGTAGGGGGACTAGCTGAGCAGTTCTTC. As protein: CASSVGGLAEQFF.